Shown below are 3 T cell receptor beta chains from a single sample sequenced in a study of cytomegalovirus exposure and HLA in healthy donors. PCR primers comprised 60 Vbeta and 13 Jbeta primers. Libraries were prepared by immunoSEQ multiplex PCR; TCRdb keeps only in-frame clonotypes and omits some of them. The data show hundreds of thousands of clones, with under 80% seen just once and 2% to 2.5% held by the top ten. The source material was PBMCs. The source is a female donor in good health and CMV-seronegative.

The chain employs TRBV7-2 and TRBJ1-5; D not resolved. The CDR3 has 15 amino acids. The ends were cut back, 5 bases at V and 11 bases at J, with 22 bases in the middle. Per the germline V gene, CDR1 is SGHTA and CDR2 is FQGNSA. CDR3 region: CASSARQEGRMAQHF. CDR3 sequence (DNA): TGTGCCAGCAGCGCACGACAAGAGGGCAGAATGGCCCAGCATTTT.

This clone has only a few counts. This rearrangement joins TRBV6-6 to TRBJ1-2; 10 positions match TRBD1. From germline, CDR1 is MNHNY and CDR2 SVGAGI (reference sequence). The CDR3 runs to 13 residues. Unmatched junction bases numbered 2, after V lost 4 bases and J lost 6 bases. CDR3 region: CASSFGTGDGYTF. The CDR3 nucleotides are TGTGCCAGCAGTTTCGGGACAGGGGATGGCTACACCTTC.

V gene TRBV14 combines with J gene TRBJ2-5; 7 nucleotides align to TRBD2. CDR1 SGHDN and CDR2 FVKESK come from the germline V gene. The CDR3 is 15 residues long. Trimming cost V 2 bases and J 5 bases; bases outside gene matches: 8. The CDR3: CASSQRPAGGETQYF. CDR3 DNA: TGTGCCAGCAGCCAAAGGCCTGCCGGGGGGGAGACCCAGTACTTC. The variable domain in full, with the rest retrieved from reference TRBV14 and TRBJ2-5, is EAGVTQFPSHSVIEKGQTVTLRCDPISGHDNLYWYRRVMGKEIKFLLHFVKESKQDESGMPNNRFLAERTGGTYSTLKVQPAELEDSGVYFCASSQRPAGGETQYFGPGTRLLVL.